Listed below are T cell receptor beta chains from one sample, sequenced in a study of T cells in localized non-small cell lung cancer. Repertoires were generated with immunoSEQ multiplex PCR, while TCRdb's copy carries only in-frame clones and drops some. This table holds about 24,000 clones, roughly 88% found once. The sample was peripheral blood mononuclear cells, taken before any cancer treatment. Receptors were obtained from a woman aged 35-75 years with stage III lung adenocarcinoma. Both conserved end residues are part of each CDR3. A D gene is named only where the DNA matches it firmly. The listing skips clone size in some rows; elsewhere it reads once, few, many or a size class.

abundance: .
d_gene: TRBD2
j_gene: TRBJ2-3
len: 15
v_gene: TRBV7-2
CDR3aa: CASSFTSGSQNTQYF
CDR3nt: TGTGCCAGCAGCTTCACTAGCGGGAGTCAGAATACGCAGTATTTT

abundance: .
d_gene: .
j_gene: TRBJ1-3
len: 13
v_gene: TRBV7-6
CDR3aa: CASSFSTGNTIYF
CDR3nt: TGTGCCAGCAGCTTTAGTACTGGAAACACCATATATTTT

abundance: once
d_gene: .
j_gene: TRBJ1-2
len: 11
v_gene: TRBV20-1
CDR3aa: CSARDRGGYTF
CDR3nt: TGCAGTGCTAGAGACAGGGGTGGCTACACCTTC

abundance: .
d_gene: .
j_gene: TRBJ1-1
len: 14
v_gene: TRBV18
CDR3aa: CASSPTQGNTEAFF
CDR3nt: TGTGCCAGCTCACCAACGCAGGGTAACACTGAAGCTTTCTTT

abundance: .
d_gene: .
j_gene: TRBJ1-1
len: 20
v_gene: TRBV6-1
CDR3aa: CASSEVVPRSTRPMNTEAFF
CDR3nt: TGTGCCAGCAGTGAAGTGGTCCCCAGATCGACAAGACCCATGAACACTGAAGCTTTCTTT

abundance: .
d_gene: .
j_gene: TRBJ2-7
len: 15
v_gene: TRBV7-4
CDR3aa: CASSLGSGRPYEQYF
CDR3nt: TGTGCCAGCAGCTTAGGATCGGGACGGCCCTACGAGCAGTACTTC

abundance: .
d_gene: .
j_gene: TRBJ1-5
len: 15
v_gene: TRBV1
CDR3aa: CTSSQVRDSNQPQHF
CDR3nt: TGCACCAGCAGCCAAGTCCGGGACAGCAATCAGCCCCAGCATTTT

abundance: .
d_gene: TRBD2
j_gene: TRBJ2-2
len: 17
v_gene: TRBV19
CDR3aa: CASSTPPGTSFSGELFF
CDR3nt: TGTGCCAGTAGTACACCCCCCGGGACTAGTTTCTCCGGGGAGCTGTTTTTT

abundance: .
d_gene: TRBD2
j_gene: TRBJ2-3
len: 15
v_gene: TRBV5-1
CDR3aa: CASSASGSWTDTQYF
CDR3nt: TGCGCCAGCAGCGCTAGCGGGAGTTGGACAGATACGCAGTATTTT

abundance: .
d_gene: .
j_gene: TRBJ1-4
len: 14
v_gene: TRBV18
CDR3aa: CASSPAGLVEKLFF
CDR3nt: TGTGCCAGCTCACCGGCGGGGTTAGTTGAAAAACTGTTTTTT

abundance: once
d_gene: .
j_gene: TRBJ1-6
len: 12
v_gene: TRBV11-2
CDR3aa: CASSLVVSPLHF
CDR3nt: TGTGCCAGCAGCTTAGTGGTGTCACCCCTCCACTTT

abundance: .
d_gene: .
j_gene: TRBJ1-5
len: 18
v_gene: TRBV7-8
CDR3aa: CASSLMAQGTYSNQPQHF
CDR3nt: TGTGCCAGCAGTTTAATGGCTCAGGGGACATATAGCAATCAGCCCCAGCATTTT

abundance: .
d_gene: TRBD2
j_gene: TRBJ2-2
len: 14
v_gene: TRBV7-2
CDR3aa: CASSSGGATGELFF
CDR3nt: TGTGCCAGCAGTTCCGGGGGGGCCACCGGGGAGCTGTTTTTT

abundance: few
d_gene: TRBD1
j_gene: TRBJ2-7
len: 14
v_gene: TRBV6-5
CDR3aa: CASSYAGGPYEQYF
CDR3nt: TGTGCCAGCAGTTACGCAGGGGGCCCCTACGAGCAGTACTTC

abundance: once
d_gene: .
j_gene: TRBJ2-7
len: 13
v_gene: TRBV2
CDR3aa: CASSDGGRTRLYF
CDR3nt: TGTGCCAGCAGTGATGGTGGCAGAACAAGGTTGTACTTC